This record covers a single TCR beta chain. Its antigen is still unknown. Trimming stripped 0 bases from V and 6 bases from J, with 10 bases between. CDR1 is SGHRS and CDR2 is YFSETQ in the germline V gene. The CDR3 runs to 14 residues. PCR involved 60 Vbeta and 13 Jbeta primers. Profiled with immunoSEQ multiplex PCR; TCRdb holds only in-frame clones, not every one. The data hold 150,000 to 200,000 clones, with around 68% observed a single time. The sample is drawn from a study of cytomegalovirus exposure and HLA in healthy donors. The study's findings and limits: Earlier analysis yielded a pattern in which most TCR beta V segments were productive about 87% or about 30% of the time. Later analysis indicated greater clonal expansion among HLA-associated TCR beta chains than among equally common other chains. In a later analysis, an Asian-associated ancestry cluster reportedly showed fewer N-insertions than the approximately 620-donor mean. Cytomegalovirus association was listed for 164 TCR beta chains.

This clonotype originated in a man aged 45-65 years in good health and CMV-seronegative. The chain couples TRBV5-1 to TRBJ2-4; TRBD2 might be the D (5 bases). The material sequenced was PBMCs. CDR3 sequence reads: CASSLERIGNIQYF. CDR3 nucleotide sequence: TGCGCCAGCAGCTTGGAGCGGATTGGAAACATTCAGTACTTC.